The next 4 T cell receptor beta chains were all read from a single sample in a study of PD-1 blockade in mismatch repair-deficient tumors. The repertoire was sequenced with immunoSEQ multiplex PCR; TCRdb's copy has only in-frame clones and lacks some. The data contain about 34,000 clones, 65% to 85% of them singletons. The sample was PBMCs, taken approximately 6 weeks after starting pembrolizumab. The source is an adult with mismatch repair-deficient cancer.

J is TRBJ1-6 and V is TRBV2; the match to TRBD1 covers 11 bases. The V segment lost 6 bases and the J segment 8 bases; nucleotides outside the gene matches: 3. CDR3 length: 14 amino acids. In germline, CDR1 is SNHLY, CDR2 FYNNEI. CDR3 protein: CASRRTGGYSPLHF. The CDR3 DNA reads TGTGCCAGCAGGAGGACAGGGGGCTATTCACCCCTCCACTTT.

This clone was counted once. The chain combines TRBV25-1 with TRBJ2-5, with D possibly TRBD1 on 7 matching bases. Per the germline V gene, CDR1 is MGHDK and CDR2 is SYGVNS. There are 15 residues in the CDR3. V was trimmed by 2 bases and J by 5 bases, leaving 15 bases between them. CDR3: CASSEQGGNLETQYF. The CDR3 DNA reads as TGTGCCAGCAGTGAACAGGGGGGTAATTTGGAGACCCAGTACTTC.

This clone was counted only a few times. This chain joins TRBV5-1 and TRBJ2-7; 8 nucleotides match TRBD2. The CDR3 spans 14 residues. The germline gives CDR1 SGHRS, CDR2 YFSETQ. V dropped 7 bases and J dropped 7; count of bases not matched to a gene: 13. The CDR3: CASQVTSGSREQYF. CDR3 nucleotide sequence: TGCGCCAGCCAGGTCACGAGCGGGAGTCGAGAGCAGTACTTC.

This clone showed up just a few times. The V gene is TRBV4-2, the J gene TRBJ2-1, with 7 bases aligning to TRBD2. CDR1 is LGHNA and CDR2 is YNFKEQ in the germline V gene. The CDR3 totals 14 residues. The ends lost 1 base at V and 7 bases at J; junction bases unmatched: 4. Here the CDR3 reads CASSQGQAGNEQFF. The CDR3 region has the DNA TGTGCCAGCAGCCAAGGTCAAGCGGGGAATGAGCAGTTCTTC.